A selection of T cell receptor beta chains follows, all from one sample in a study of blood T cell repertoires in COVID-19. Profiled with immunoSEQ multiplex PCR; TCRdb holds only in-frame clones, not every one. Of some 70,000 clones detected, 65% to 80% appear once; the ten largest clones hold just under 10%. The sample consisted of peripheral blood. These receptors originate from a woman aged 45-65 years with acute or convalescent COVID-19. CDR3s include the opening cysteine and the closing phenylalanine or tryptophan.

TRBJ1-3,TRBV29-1,CSVLSGNTIYF
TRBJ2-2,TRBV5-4,CASSTGQGKGTGELFF
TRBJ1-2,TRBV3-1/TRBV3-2,CASSYGQSNYGYTF
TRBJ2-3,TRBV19,CASGGRTDTQYF
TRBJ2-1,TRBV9,CASSAAGQIGNEQFF
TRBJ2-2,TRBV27,CASRTSGRTNTGELFF
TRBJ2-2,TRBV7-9,CASSSPQGRNTGELFF
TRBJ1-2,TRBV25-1,CASSEWGRAGSAYGYTF
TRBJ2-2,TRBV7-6,CASSSLAENTGELFF
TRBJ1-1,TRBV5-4,CASSLRQGAEAFF
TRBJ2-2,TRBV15,CATRGILRGFTGELFF
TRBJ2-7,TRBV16,CASSTQGNQRFYEQYF
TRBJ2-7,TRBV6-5,CASSPTHAQYYEQYF
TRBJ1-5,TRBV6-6,CASSYPEEGQPQHF
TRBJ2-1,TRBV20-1,CSASLRQVRWGSYNEQFF
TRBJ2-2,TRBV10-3,CAISGLAGGPDTGELFF
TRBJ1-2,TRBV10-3,CAISAQEGIYGYTF
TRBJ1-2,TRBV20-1,CSAPQGEGYTF
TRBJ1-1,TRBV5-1,CASSPQGATEAFF
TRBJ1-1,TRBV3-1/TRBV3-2,CASSQATGNTEAFF
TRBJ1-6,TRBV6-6,CASSFPEDNSPLHF
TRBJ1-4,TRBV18,CASSEGASGEKLFF
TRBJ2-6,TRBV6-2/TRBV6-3,CASSSRLAFSGANVLTF
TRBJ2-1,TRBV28,CASSLGTSGSYEQFF
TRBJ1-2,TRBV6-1,CASSERDRLGYGYTF
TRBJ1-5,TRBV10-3,CASKESSNQPQHF
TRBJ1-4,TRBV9,CASSPPGTGFEKLFF
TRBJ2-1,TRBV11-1,CASSGQRSYNEQFF
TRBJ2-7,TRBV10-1,CASRLSGRTQYEQYF
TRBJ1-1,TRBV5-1,CASSLGGLQGAETEAFF
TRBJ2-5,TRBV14,CASSQRTGGAGQETQYF
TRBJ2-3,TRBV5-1,CASSESPIEGTQYF
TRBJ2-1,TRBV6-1,CASSDGGTSGYNEQFF
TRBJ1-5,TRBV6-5,CASRGGNNQPQHF
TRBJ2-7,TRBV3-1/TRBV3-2,CASSQDWTGRAQYF
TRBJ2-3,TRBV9,CASSVIGASGSADTQYF
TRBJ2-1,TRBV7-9,CASSLGGENNEQFF
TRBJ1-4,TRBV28,CASSGGGEEKLFF
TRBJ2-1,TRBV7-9,CASSLDGQGNYEQFF
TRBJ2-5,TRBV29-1,CSVDKSLAQETQYF
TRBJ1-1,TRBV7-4,CASSSQIPNTEAFF
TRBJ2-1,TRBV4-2,CASSHLQDFDNEQFF
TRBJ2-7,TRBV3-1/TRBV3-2,CASSQDGGYYEQYF
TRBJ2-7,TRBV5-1,CASSSRQGVRAYEQYF
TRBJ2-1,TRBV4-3,CASSQGGLVYNEQFF
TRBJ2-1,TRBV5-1,CASSLSSSGGNNEQFF
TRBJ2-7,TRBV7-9,CASSFAGLSYEQYF
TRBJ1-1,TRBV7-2,CASSPRTGWNTEAFF